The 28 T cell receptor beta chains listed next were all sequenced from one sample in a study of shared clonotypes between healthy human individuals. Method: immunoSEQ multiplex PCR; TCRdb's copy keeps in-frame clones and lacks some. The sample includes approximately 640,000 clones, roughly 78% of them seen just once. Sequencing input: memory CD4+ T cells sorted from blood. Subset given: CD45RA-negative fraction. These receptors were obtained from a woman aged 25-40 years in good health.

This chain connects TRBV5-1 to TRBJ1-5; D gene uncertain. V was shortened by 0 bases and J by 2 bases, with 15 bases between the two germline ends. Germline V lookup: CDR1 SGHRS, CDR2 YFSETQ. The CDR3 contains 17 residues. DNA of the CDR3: TGCGCCAGCAGCTTGGAGGTCCTAACTGGGGGCAATCAGCCCCAGCATTTT. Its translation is CASSLEVLTGGNQPQHF.

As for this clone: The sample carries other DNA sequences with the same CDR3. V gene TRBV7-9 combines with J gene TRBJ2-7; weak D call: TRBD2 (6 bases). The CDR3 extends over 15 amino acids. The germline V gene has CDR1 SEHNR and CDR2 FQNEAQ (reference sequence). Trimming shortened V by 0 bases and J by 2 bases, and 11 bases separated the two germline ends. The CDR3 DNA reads TGTGCCAGCAGCTTAGCGTCGGGGGTCACCTACGAGCAGTACTTC. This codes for CASSLASGVTYEQYF.

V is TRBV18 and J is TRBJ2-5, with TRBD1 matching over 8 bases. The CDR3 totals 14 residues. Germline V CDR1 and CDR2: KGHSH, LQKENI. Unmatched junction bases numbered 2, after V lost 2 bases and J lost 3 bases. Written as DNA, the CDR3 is TGTGCCAGCTCACCAACGACAGGGGAAGAGACCCAGTACTTC. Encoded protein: CASSPTTGEETQYF. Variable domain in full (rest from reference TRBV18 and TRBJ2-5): NAGVMQNPRHLVRRRGQEARLRCSPMKGHSHVYWYRQLPEEGLKFMVYLQKENIIDESGMPKERFSAEFPKEGPSILRIQQVVRGDSAAYFCASSPTTGEETQYFGPGTRLLVL.

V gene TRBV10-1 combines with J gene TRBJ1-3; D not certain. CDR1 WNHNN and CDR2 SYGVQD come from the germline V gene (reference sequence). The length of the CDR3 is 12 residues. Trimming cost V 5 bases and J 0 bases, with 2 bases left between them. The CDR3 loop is CASSPSGNTIYF. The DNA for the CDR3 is TGCGCCAGCAGTCCCTCTGGAAACACCATATATTTT.

CDR3 nucleotide sequence: TGTGCCAGCAGCCGGCGGGGCGCGATATCTGGAAACACCATATATTTT. Its translation: CASSRRGAISGNTIYF. The chain is built from TRBV9 and TRBJ1-3; possibly TRBD1 for D (5 bases). This CDR3 comprises 16 residues. V lost 4 bases and J lost 1, with 15 bases in between. Germline CDR1 and CDR2: SGDLS and YYNGEE.

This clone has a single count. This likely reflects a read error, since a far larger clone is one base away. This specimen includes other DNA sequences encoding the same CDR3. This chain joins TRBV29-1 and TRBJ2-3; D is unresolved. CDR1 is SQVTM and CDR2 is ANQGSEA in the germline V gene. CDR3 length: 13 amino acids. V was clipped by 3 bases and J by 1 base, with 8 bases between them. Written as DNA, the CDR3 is TGCAGCGTTGATGCAGGTGGCACAGATACGCAGTATTTT. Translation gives CSVDAGGTDTQYF.

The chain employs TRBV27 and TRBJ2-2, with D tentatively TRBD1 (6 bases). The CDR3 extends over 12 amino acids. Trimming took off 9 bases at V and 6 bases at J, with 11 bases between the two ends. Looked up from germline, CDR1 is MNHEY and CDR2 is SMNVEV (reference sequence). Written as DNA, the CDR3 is TGTGCCAGTAGGGGGTTGGCCGGGGAGCTGTTTTTT. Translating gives CASRGLAGELFF.

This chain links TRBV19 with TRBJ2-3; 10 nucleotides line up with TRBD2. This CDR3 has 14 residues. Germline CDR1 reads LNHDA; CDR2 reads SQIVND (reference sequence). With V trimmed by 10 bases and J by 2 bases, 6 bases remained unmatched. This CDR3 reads CATQLAGLTDTQYF. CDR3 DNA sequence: TGTGCCACCCAACTAGCGGGACTCACAGATACGCAGTATTTT.

CDR3 sequence: CASSVDGVNNEQFF. As DNA, the CDR3 is TGCGCCAGCAGTGTCGACGGAGTCAACAATGAGCAGTTCTTC. The gene calls are TRBV10-2 and TRBJ2-1, with D unresolved. Trimming cost V 4 bases and J 5 bases, with 12 bases left between them. Germline V gene data show CDR1 as WSHSY and CDR2 as SAAADI. This CDR3 is 14 amino acids long.

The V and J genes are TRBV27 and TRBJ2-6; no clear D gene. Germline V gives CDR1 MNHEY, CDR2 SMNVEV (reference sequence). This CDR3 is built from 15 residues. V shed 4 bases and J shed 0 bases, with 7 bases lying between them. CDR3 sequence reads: CASSSLNSGANVLTF. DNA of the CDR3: TGTGCCAGCAGTTCACTCAACTCTGGGGCCAACGTCCTGACTTTC.

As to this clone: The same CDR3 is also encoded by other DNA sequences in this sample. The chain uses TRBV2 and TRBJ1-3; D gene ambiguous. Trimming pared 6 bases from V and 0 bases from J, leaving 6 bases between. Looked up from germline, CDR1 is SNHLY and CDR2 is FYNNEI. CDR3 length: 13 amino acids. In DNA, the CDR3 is TGTGCCAGCAGCTTAGGCTCTGGAAACACCATATATTTT. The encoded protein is CASSLGSGNTIYF. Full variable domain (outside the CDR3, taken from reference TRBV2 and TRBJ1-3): EPEVTQTPSHQVTQMGQEVILRCVPISNHLYFYWYRQILGQKVEFLVSFYNNEISEKSEIFDDQFSVERPDGSNFTLKIRSTKLEDSAMYFCASSLGSGNTIYFGEGSWLTVV.

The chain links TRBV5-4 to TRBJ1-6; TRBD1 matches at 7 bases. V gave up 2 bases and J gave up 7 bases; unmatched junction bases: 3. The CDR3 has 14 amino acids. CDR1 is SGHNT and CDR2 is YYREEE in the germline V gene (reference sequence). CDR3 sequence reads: CASSFDRENSPLHF. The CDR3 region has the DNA TGTGCCAGCAGCTTTGACAGGGAAAATTCACCCCTCCACTTT.

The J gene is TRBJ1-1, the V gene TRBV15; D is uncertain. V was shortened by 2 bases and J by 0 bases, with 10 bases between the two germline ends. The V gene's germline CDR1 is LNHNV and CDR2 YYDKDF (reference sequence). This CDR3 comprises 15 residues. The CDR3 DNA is TGTGCCACCAGCAGACTCGGGAACATGAACACTGAAGCTTTCTTT. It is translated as CATSRLGNMNTEAFF. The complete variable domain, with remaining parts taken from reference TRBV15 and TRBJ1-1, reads DAMVIQNPRYQVTQFGKPVTLSCSQTLNHNVMYWYQQKSSQAPKLLFHYYDKDFNNEADTPDNFQSRRPNTSFCFLDIRSPGLGDTAMYLCATSRLGNMNTEAFFGQGTRLTVV.

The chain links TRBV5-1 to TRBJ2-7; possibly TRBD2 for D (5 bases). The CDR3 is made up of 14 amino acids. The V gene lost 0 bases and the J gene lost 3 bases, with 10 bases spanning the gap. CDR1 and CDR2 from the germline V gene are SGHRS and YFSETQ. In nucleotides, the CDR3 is TGCGCCAGCAGCTTGGTCGAGGGTTACTACGAGCAGTACTTC. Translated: CASSLVEGYYEQYF.

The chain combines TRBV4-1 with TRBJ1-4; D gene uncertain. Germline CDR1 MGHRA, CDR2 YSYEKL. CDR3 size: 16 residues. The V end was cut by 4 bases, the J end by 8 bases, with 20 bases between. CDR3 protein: CASSPSGFRVGEKLFF. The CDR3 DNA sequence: TGCGCCAGCAGCCCCTCCGGGTTTCGAGTGGGCGAAAAACTGTTTTTT.

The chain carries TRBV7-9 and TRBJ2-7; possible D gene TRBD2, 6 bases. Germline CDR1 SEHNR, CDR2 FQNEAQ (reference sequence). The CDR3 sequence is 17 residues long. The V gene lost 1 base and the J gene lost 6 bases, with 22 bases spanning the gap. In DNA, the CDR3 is TGTGCCAGCAGCTTAGATACCTTGGGGGGACCCTCTTCCGAGCAGTACTTC. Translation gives CASSLDTLGGPSSEQYF.

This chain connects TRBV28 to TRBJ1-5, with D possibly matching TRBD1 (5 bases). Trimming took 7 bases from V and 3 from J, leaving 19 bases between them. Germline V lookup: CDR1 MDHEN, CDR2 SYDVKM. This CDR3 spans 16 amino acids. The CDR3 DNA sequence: TGTGCCAGCACAAGACCATGGGACGGAAACAATCAGCCCCAGCATTTT. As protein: CASTRPWDGNNQPQHF.

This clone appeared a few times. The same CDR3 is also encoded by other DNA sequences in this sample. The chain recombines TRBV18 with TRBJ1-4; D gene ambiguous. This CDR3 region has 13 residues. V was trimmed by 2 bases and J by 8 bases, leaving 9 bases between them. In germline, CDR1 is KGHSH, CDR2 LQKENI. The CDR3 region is CASSPGLGEKLFF. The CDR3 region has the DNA TGTGCCAGCTCACCAGGGCTGGGGGAAAAACTGTTTTTT.

The CDR3 region is CASSIGRYGYTF. Here the CDR3 DNA reads TGTGCCAGCAGCATCGGCCGATATGGCTACACCTTC. The rearrangement links TRBV28 to TRBJ1-2; D is unclear. Trimming removed 6 bases at V and 5 bases at J, with 10 bases between. Germline loops: CDR1 MDHEN, CDR2 SYDVKM. The CDR3 spans 12 residues.

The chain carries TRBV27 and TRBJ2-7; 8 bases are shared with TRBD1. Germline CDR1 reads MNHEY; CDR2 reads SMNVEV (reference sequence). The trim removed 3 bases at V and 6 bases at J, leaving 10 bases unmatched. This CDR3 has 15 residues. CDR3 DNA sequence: TGTGCCAGCAGTTTCGACAGGGGTTATCCTTCCGAGCAGTACTTC. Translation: CASSFDRGYPSEQYF.

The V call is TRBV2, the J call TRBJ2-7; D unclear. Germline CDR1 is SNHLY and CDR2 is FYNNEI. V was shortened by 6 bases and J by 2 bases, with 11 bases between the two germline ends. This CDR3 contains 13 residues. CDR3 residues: CASSVSPPYEQYF. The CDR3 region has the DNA TGTGCCAGCAGCGTCTCTCCCCCCTACGAGCAGTACTTC.

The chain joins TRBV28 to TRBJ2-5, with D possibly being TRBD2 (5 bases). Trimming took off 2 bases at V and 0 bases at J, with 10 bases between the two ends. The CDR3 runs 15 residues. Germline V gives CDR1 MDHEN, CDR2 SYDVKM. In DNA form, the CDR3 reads TGTGCCAGCAGTTTAGGCCTAGCAGACCAAGAGACCCAGTACTTC. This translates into CASSLGLADQETQYF.

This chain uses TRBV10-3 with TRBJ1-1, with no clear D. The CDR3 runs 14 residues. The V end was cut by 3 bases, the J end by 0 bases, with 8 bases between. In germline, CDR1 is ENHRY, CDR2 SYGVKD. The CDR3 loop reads CAISEAGVNTEAFF. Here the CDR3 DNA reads TGTGCCATCAGTGAAGCAGGTGTGAACACTGAAGCTTTCTTT.

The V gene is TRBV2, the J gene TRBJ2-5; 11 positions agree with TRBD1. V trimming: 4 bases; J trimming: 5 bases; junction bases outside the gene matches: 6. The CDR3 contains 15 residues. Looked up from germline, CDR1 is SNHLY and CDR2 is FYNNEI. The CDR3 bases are TGTGCCAGCAGTGCACTGGACAGGGGGCGGGAGACCCAGTACTTC. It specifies CASSALDRGRETQYF.

For the CDR3, the DNA is TGCGCCAGCAGCTTGGATGGCAGCCTTAGCTATGGCTACACCTTC. Encoded protein: CASSLDGSLSYGYTF. The rearrangement links TRBV5-1 to TRBJ1-2; D is undetermined. The V and J ends lost 0 bases and 4 bases respectively, with 13 bases between them. Germline values: CDR1 SGHRS, CDR2 YFSETQ. This CDR3 is 15 amino acids long.

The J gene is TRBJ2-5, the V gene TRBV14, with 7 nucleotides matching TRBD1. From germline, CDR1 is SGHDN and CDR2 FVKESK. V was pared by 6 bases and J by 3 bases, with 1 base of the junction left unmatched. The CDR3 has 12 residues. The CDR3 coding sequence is TGTGCCAGCAGTCAGGGGGAAGAGACCCAGTACTTC. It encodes CASSQGEETQYF.

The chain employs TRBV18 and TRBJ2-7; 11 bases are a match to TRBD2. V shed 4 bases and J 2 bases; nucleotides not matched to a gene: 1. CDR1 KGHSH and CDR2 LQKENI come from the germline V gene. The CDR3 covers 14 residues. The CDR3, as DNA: TGTGCCAGCTCACTAGCGGGAGGGACCTACGAGCAGTACTTC. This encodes CASSLAGGTYEQYF.

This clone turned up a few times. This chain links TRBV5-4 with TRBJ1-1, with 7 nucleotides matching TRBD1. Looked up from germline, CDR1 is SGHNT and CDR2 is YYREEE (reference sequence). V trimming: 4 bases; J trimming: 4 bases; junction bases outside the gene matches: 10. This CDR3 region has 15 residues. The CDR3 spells CASSPLDRVVTEAFF. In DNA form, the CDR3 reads TGTGCCAGCAGCCCACTAGACAGGGTAGTCACTGAAGCTTTCTTT.